Below are 17 T cell receptor beta chains sequenced from a single sample in a study of blood T cell repertoires in COVID-19. Data came from immunoSEQ multiplex PCR; TCRdb stores just in-frame clones and leaves some out. The top ten hold less than 5% of the sample, which has approximately 250,000 clones, 80% to 85% seen once. The source material was peripheral blood. These receptors originate from a man between 60 and 75 years old with acute or convalescent COVID-19.

This sequence joins TRBV7-3 and TRBJ2-3; possible D gene TRBD2, 5 bases. CDR1 is SGHTA and CDR2 is FQGTGA in the germline V gene. V lost 5 bases and J lost 2, with 8 bases in between. The CDR3 consists of 13 residues. The chain's CDR3 is CASSMDFTDTQYF. CDR3 nucleotide sequence: TGTGCCAGCAGCATGGACTTCACAGATACGCAGTATTTT.

V gene TRBV9 combines with J gene TRBJ2-7; 9 bases fit TRBD1. The length of the CDR3 is 12 residues. V shed 8 bases and J 9 bases; nucleotides not matched to a gene: 9. Germline CDR1 SGDLS, CDR2 YYNGEE. The CDR3, as DNA: TGTGCCAGTTCGGGACAGGGCTCGTTGCAGTACTTC. Translation: CASSGQGSLQYF.

J is TRBJ2-1 and V is TRBV4-3; TRBD2 might be the D (6 bases). Germline lookup yields CDR1 LGHNA and CDR2 YSLEER. This CDR3 contains 16 residues. Trimming stripped 4 bases from V and 0 bases from J, with 13 bases between. CDR3 DNA sequence: TGCGCCAGCAGCCCCGGGACTGCAAGCTCCTACAATGAGCAGTTCTTC. Its protein product is CASSPGTASSYNEQFF.

The chain joins TRBV7-8 to TRBJ2-1; 9 bases match TRBD2. CDR1 and CDR2 from the germline V gene are SGHVS and FQNEAQ. CDR3 length equals 18 residues. Losses at the gene ends were 1 base for V and 4 bases for J; bases not matched to a gene: 11. The CDR3 sequence: CASSLEGVATSGYNEQFF. Here the CDR3 DNA reads TGTGCCAGCAGCTTAGAGGGGGTCGCGACTAGCGGATACAATGAGCAGTTCTTC.

V and J are TRBV2 and TRBJ2-5; no definite D call. The CDR3 sequence is 12 residues long. From germline, CDR1 is SNHLY and CDR2 FYNNEI. Trimming stripped 4 bases from V and 5 bases from J, with 8 bases between. The CDR3 loop is CASSASLETQYF. The CDR3 nucleotides are TGTGCCAGCAGTGCGTCTCTTGAGACCCAGTACTTC.

V usage is TRBV2 and J usage is TRBJ1-2; 12 bases map to TRBD1. Trimming took 6 bases from V and 3 from J; bases not matched to a gene: 2. The CDR3 sequence is 14 residues long. The V gene's germline CDR1 is SNHLY and CDR2 FYNNEI. CDR3 sequence reads: CASRGQGADYGYTF. CDR3 sequence (DNA): TGTGCCAGCAGGGGACAGGGGGCTGACTATGGCTACACCTTC.

The V and J genes are TRBV4-3 and TRBJ2-3; D call uncertain. V lost 1 base to trimming and J lost 4 bases, with 9 bases between them. The germline V gene has CDR1 LGHNA and CDR2 YSLEER. CDR3 length: 14 amino acids. This CDR3 is CASSQVVEPDTQYF. The CDR3 DNA reads as TGCGCCAGCAGCCAAGTAGTAGAACCAGATACGCAGTATTTT.

V is TRBV4-3 and J is TRBJ1-2, with 7 bases aligning to TRBD1. The V segment lost 0 bases and the J segment 4 bases; nucleotides outside the gene matches: 17. The CDR3 loop spans 19 amino acids. Germline-derived CDR1 and CDR2 are LGHNA and YSLEER. The CDR3 sequence is CASSQDGATGADWAYGYTF. CDR3 DNA sequence: TGCGCCAGCAGCCAAGATGGGGCAACAGGGGCGGACTGGGCCTATGGCTACACCTTC.

This chain joins TRBV4-1 and TRBJ2-7; D perhaps matches TRBD2 (5 bases). The length of the CDR3 is 15 residues. CDR1 is MGHRA and CDR2 is YSYEKL in the germline V gene. Trimming stripped 0 bases from V and 6 bases from J, with 15 bases between. CDR3 sequence reads: CASSQDGSRGGEQYF. The CDR3 nucleotides read TGCGCCAGCAGCCAAGACGGCTCTCGGGGTGGCGAGCAGTACTTC.

The rearrangement uses TRBV4-3 and TRBJ1-1, with 8 bases lining up with TRBD1. V shed 4 bases and J 0 bases; nucleotides not matched to a gene: 7. This CDR3 has 16 residues. Germline CDR1 LGHNA, CDR2 YSLEER. Here the CDR3 reads CASSPNRGAMNTEAFF. For the CDR3, the DNA is TGCGCCAGCAGCCCTAACAGGGGGGCCATGAACACTGAAGCTTTCTTT.

The chain has TRBV9 and TRBJ2-1; D possibly corresponds to TRBD2 (7 bases). The CDR3 totals 13 residues. V was clipped by 4 bases and J by 14 bases, with 19 bases between them. In germline, CDR1 is SGDLS, CDR2 YYNGEE. DNA for the CDR3: TGTGCCAGCAGCCCTCTGGGGGGGGCCGTGAAGTTCTTC. Its translation is CASSPLGGAVKFF.

In nucleotides, the CDR3 is TGTGCCAGTACCTGGCAACTGAACACTGAAGCTTTCTTT. Its protein product is CASTWQLNTEAFF. The V gene is TRBV19, the J gene TRBJ1-1; D is undetermined. CDR1 and CDR2 (germline): LNHDA, SQIVND (reference sequence). This CDR3 is 13 amino acids long. Trimming removed 7 bases at V and 0 bases at J, with 9 bases between.

The chain has TRBV9 and TRBJ2-3; 7 bases map to TRBD2. Germline V gives CDR1 SGDLS, CDR2 YYNGEE. The junction had 13 bases not matched to a gene; V was cut back by 4 bases and J by 5 bases. The CDR3 extends over 16 amino acids. Written as DNA, the CDR3 is TGTGCCAGCAGCTCGGCAGGCGGGAGAGGGAGAGATACGCAGTATTTT. Its translation is CASSSAGGRGRDTQYF.

This clone was seen a few times. V usage is TRBV2 and J usage is TRBJ1-1; D not resolved. The V and J ends lost 5 bases and 0 bases respectively, with 10 bases between them. CDR1 and CDR2 from the germline V gene are SNHLY and FYNNEI. The CDR3 sequence is 14 residues long. CDR3 bases: TGTGCCAGCAGTCTTATGGTAGTGAACACTGAAGCTTTCTTT. Translating gives CASSLMVVNTEAFF.

This chain uses TRBV24-1 with TRBJ2-2; D may be TRBD1 (6 bases). This CDR3 comprises 15 residues. Germline loops: CDR1 KGHDR, CDR2 SFDVKD. Trimming took off 4 bases at V and 6 bases at J, with 14 bases between the two ends. The CDR3 region has the DNA TGTGCCACCAGTGACCCCAACAGGGAAGCCGGGGAGCTGTTTTTT. It specifies CATSDPNREAGELFF.

Concerning this clone itself: Other DNA sequences in this specimen translate into the identical CDR3. The rearrangement uses TRBV27 and TRBJ2-1; tentatively, D is TRBD2 (5 bases). The CDR3 runs 14 residues. V lost 3 bases to trimming and J lost 0 bases, with 6 bases between them. The germline V gene has CDR1 MNHEY and CDR2 SMNVEV (reference sequence). For the CDR3, the DNA is TGTGCCAGCAGTTTGGGGAGCTCCTACAATGAGCAGTTCTTC. Its protein product is CASSLGSSYNEQFF.

The rearrangement links TRBV6-5 to TRBJ2-1; unclear D gene. CDR1 MNHEY and CDR2 SVGAGI come from the germline V gene. V was clipped by 7 bases and J by 10 bases, with 20 bases between them. This CDR3 is 14 amino acids long. This chain's CDR3 is CASTPVGLDKEQFF. The CDR3 region has the DNA TGTGCCAGCACTCCAGTAGGCCTAGATAAAGAGCAGTTCTTC.